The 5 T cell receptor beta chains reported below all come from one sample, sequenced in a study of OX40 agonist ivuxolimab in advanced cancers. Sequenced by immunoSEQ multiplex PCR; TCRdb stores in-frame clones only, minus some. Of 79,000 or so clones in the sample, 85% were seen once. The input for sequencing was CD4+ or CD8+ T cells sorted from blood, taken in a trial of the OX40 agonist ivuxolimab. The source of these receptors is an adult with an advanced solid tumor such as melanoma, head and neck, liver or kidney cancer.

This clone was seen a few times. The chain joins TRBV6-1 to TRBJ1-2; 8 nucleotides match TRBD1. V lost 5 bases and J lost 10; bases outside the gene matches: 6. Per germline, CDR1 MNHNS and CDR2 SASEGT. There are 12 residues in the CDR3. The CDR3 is CASSKTGDVYTF. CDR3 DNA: TGTGCCAGCAGTAAGACAGGGGACGTCTACACCTTC.

The CDR3 DNA reads as TGTGCCAGCACCTTTGGGGGGGGCACAGATACGCAGTATTTT. Its protein product is CASTFGGGTDTQYF. The rearrangement joins TRBV5-5 to TRBJ2-3, with TRBD2 matching over 7 bases. CDR1 and CDR2 from the germline V gene are SGHKS and YYEKEE (reference sequence). CDR3 size: 14 residues. Losses at the gene ends were 6 bases for V and 1 base for J; bases not matched to a gene: 5.

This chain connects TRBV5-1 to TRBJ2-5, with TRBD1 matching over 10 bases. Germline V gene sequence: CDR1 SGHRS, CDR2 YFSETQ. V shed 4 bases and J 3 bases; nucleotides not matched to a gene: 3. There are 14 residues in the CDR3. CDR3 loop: CASSPGQGKETQYF. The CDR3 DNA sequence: TGCGCCAGCAGCCCGGGACAGGGGAAAGAGACCCAGTACTTC.

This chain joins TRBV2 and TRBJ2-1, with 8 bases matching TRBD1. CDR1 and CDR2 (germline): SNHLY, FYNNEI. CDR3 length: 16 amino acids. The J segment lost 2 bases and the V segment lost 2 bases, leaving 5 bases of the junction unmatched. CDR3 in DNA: TGTGCCAGCAGTGAACAGGGGGCTTCCCCCTACAATGAGCAGTTCTTC. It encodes CASSEQGASPYNEQFF.

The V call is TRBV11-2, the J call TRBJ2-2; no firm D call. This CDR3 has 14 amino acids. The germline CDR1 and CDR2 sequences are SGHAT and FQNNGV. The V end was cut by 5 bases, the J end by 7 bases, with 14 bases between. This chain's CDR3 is CASSPVDWSGELFF. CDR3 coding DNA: TGTGCCAGCAGCCCGGTAGATTGGAGCGGGGAGCTGTTTTTT.